This TCR beta chain was documented in a study of radiation and T cells in renal cell carcinoma. Study-level findings and limits: From baseline, blood top tumor clonotypes peaked at 2 weeks post-radiation.

As concerns this clone: Its antigen remains unknown.

Libraries were prepared by immunoSEQ multiplex PCR; TCRdb keeps only in-frame clonotypes and omits some of them. Found here are under 35,000 clones, roughly 80% of them singletons; the top ten hold 30% to 35%. Sample time point: blood 4 weeks post-SBRT, at nephrectomy. Treatment noted: 15 Gy SBRT to primary tumor, nephrectomy 4 weeks later. Nephrectomy followed 15 Gy stereotactic body radiation by 4 weeks. Blood was sampled at baseline, 2 weeks and 4 weeks after SBRT. Clear cell pathology was present in this patient's renal cell carcinoma. This CDR3 has 18 residues. Trimming cost V 3 bases and J 2 bases; bases outside gene matches: 6. Germline lookup yields CDR1 KGHSH and CDR2 LQKENI.

The receptor comes from a man in his fifties or sixties with renal cell carcinoma. V usage is TRBV18 and J usage is TRBJ2-2; TRBD2 matches at 13 bases. The input for sequencing was blood, taken from a patient whose treatment included radiotherapy and nephrectomy. The CDR3 DNA follows: TGTGCCAGCTCACCCTGGACTAGCGGGAGAACAAACACCGGGGAGCTGTTTTTT. It specifies CASSPWTSGRTNTGELFF.